What follows are 4 T cell receptor beta chains derived from one specimen sequenced in a study of blood T cell repertoires in COVID-19. Here immunoSEQ multiplex PCR was the method, and the copy in TCRdb shows in-frame clones only, minus some. Of 57,000 or so clones listed, roughly 76% are singletons. The sample comprised peripheral blood. The source of these receptors is a man in his forties or fifties with active or convalescent COVID-19.

The chain is built from TRBV3-1 (or the pseudogene TRBV3-2) and TRBJ2-1; D is unclear. Germline CDR1 is LGHDT and CDR2 is YNNKEL (reference sequence). The germline V and J ends were trimmed by 0 bases and 15 bases, with 15 bases remaining between them. CDR3 length: 13 amino acids. The CDR3 DNA follows: TGTGCCAGCAGCCAAGATCTCGCTAGAGGTTGGTTCTTC. Translating gives CASSQDLARGWFF.

The rearrangement joins TRBV30 to TRBJ1-2; 10 bases map to TRBD1. With V trimmed by 5 bases and J by 8 bases, 11 bases remained unmatched. The CDR3 has 14 residues. Germline V gene sequence: CDR1 GTSNPN, CDR2 SVGIG (reference sequence). The CDR3 region has the DNA TGTGCCTGGGACTTCGGGACAGGGGTGATCGGCTACACCTTC. Residues: CAWDFGTGVIGYTF.

V usage is TRBV3-1 (or the pseudogene TRBV3-2) and J usage is TRBJ1-5, with a possible D match to TRBD1 (5 bases). V lost 4 bases to trimming and J lost 4 bases, with 11 bases between them. The CDR3 spans 14 residues. Germline-derived CDR1 and CDR2 are LGHDT and YNNKEL (reference sequence). CDR3 coding DNA: TGTGCCAGCAGCCTGGGGGGGGTTAATCAGCCCCAGCATTTT. Its protein product is CASSLGGVNQPQHF.

This clone was recorded a few times. This chain joins TRBV5-1 and TRBJ2-7; 9 nucleotides match TRBD2. The CDR3 has 15 residues. The trim removed 0 bases at V and 10 bases at J, leaving 11 bases unmatched. Germline values: CDR1 SGHRS, CDR2 YFSETQ. For the CDR3, the DNA is TGCGCCAGCAGCTTGGAGACAGCGGGGGGCCTTGTACAGTACTTC. Protein product: CASSLETAGGLVQYF.